The 13 T cell receptor beta chains below all came from one sample that was sequenced in a study of cytomegalovirus exposure and HLA in healthy donors. 60 Vbeta and 13 Jbeta primers were used in PCR. Sequencing used immunoSEQ multiplex PCR; TCRdb keeps in-frame clones, though not all of them. Among around 150,000 clones listed, roughly 79% were seen once. The sequenced sample consisted of PBMCs. The receptors come from a woman in her 50s in good health and CMV-seronegative.

CDR3 DNA: TGTGCCAGCAGTCCCGGGACAGGGAACTCACCCCTCCACTTT. Translating gives CASSPGTGNSPLHF. The chain links TRBV28 to TRBJ1-6, with 9 positions matching TRBD1. Trimming cost V 5 bases and J 10 bases; bases outside gene matches: 6. Per germline, CDR1 MDHEN and CDR2 SYDVKM. The CDR3 has 14 residues.

The rearrangement uses TRBV6-6 and TRBJ1-2; no firm D call. CDR3 length: 14 amino acids. The V gene lost 7 bases and the J gene lost 0 bases, with 12 bases spanning the gap. The germline CDR1 and CDR2 sequences are MNHNY and SVGAGI (reference sequence). CDR3 nucleotides: TGTGCCAGCAATCTGGAGGGAGCTAACTATGGCTACACCTTC. It specifies CASNLEGANYGYTF.

Of note for this clone: The sample carries other DNA sequences with the same CDR3. V is TRBV11-2 and J is TRBJ2-2; 7 bases agree with TRBD1. CDR3 size: 15 residues. J gave up 0 bases and V 5 bases, and 3 bases lay outside the gene matches. Germline CDR1 is SGHAT and CDR2 is FQNNGV. DNA for the CDR3: TGTGCCAGCAGCCGGGACAGAGCGAACACCGGGGAGCTGTTTTTT. Its protein is CASSRDRANTGELFF. Based on the CDR3 plus reference TRBV11-2 and TRBJ2-2, the full variable domain is EAGVAQSPRYKIIEKRQSVAFWCNPISGHATLYWYQQILGQGPKLLIQFQNNGVVDDSQLPKDRFSAERLKGVDSTLKIQPAKLEDSAVYLCASSRDRANTGELFFGEGSRLTVL.

This clone was detected only once. This chain connects TRBV15 to TRBJ2-3; D call uncertain. This CDR3 is 13 amino acids long. Germline V gene lookup returns CDR1 LNHNV and CDR2 YYDKDF (reference sequence). The germline V and J ends were trimmed by 0 bases and 4 bases, with 5 bases remaining between them. The CDR3 DNA sequence: TGTGCCACCAGCAGAGATAAGCCAGATACGCAGTATTTT. Amino acid sequence: CATSRDKPDTQYF.

The chain combines TRBV2 with TRBJ1-4; D ambiguous. Trimming shortened V by 6 bases and J by 8 bases, and 7 bases separated the two germline ends. The CDR3 has 11 amino acids. Looked up from germline, CDR1 is SNHLY and CDR2 is FYNNEI. CDR3 coding DNA: TGTGCCAGCAGGACATGGGAAAAACTGTTTTTT. Translating gives CASRTWEKLFF.

Turning to this clone: The identical CDR3 is also encoded by other nucleotide sequences in the sample. CDR3 bases: TGTGCCTGGAGTGTGGGCCAGGGGACGACTGAAGCTTTCTTT. Amino acid sequence: CAWSVGQGTTEAFF. The chain carries TRBV30 and TRBJ1-1; a weak D match, TRBD1 (6 bases). V was cut by 0 bases and J by 5 bases, with 13 bases left in between. The CDR3 runs to 14 residues. The V gene's germline CDR1 is GTSNPN and CDR2 SVGIG (reference sequence).

The chain combines TRBV6-4 with TRBJ2-2; D gene unclear. The CDR3 spans 15 residues. Trimming removed 4 bases at V and 0 bases at J, with 9 bases between. Per germline, CDR1 MRHNA and CDR2 SNTAGT. Here the CDR3 reads CASSVAVTNTGELFF. As DNA, the CDR3 is TGTGCCAGCAGTGTTGCGGTTACGAACACCGGGGAGCTGTTTTTT.

The chain recombines TRBV19 with TRBJ1-5; 7 nucleotides agree with TRBD1. V lost 4 bases, J lost 6 bases, and 12 bases stayed unmatched. Germline V gives CDR1 LNHDA, CDR2 SQIVND (reference sequence). CDR3 size: 16 residues. The DNA of the CDR3 is TGTGCCAGTAGTAGCGGAGTGACAGGGCCCCGTCAGCCCCAGCATTTT. Its translation: CASSSGVTGPRQPQHF.

V usage is TRBV27 and J usage is TRBJ2-7; D unresolved. The CDR3 extends over 13 amino acids. V dropped 5 bases and J dropped 4 bases, with 12 bases sitting between them. Germline CDR1 is MNHEY and CDR2 is SMNVEV (reference sequence). CDR3 DNA: TGTGCCAGCAGTCCACGACTCCCTTACGAGCAGTACTTC. This translates into CASSPRLPYEQYF.

V is TRBV4-3 and J is TRBJ2-5; 12 nucleotides match TRBD2. The V segment lost 4 bases and the J segment 11 bases; nucleotides outside the gene matches: 11. The CDR3 loop spans 15 amino acids. The germline V gene has CDR1 LGHNA and CDR2 YSLEER. The CDR3 is CASSRGLAGWGEQYF. The CDR3 DNA follows: TGCGCCAGCAGCCGTGGACTAGCGGGATGGGGGGAGCAGTACTTC.

The chain carries TRBV5-4 and TRBJ2-3, with TRBD1 identical over 10 bases. Germline CDR1 reads SGHNT; CDR2 reads YYREEE (reference sequence). V trimming: 5 bases; J trimming: 0 bases; junction bases outside the gene matches: 9. The CDR3 is 17 residues long. CDR3 in amino acids: CASSSGTGALSTDTQYF. The CDR3 DNA sequence: TGTGCCAGCAGTTCCGGGACAGGGGCGCTTAGCACAGATACGCAGTATTTT.

In the case of this clone: The junction departs from germline at one end; a sequencing error may be responsible. This chain joins TRBV7-9 and TRBJ1-4; no firm D call. CDR1 and CDR2 from the germline V gene are SEHNR and FQNEAQ (reference sequence). The CDR3 covers 13 residues. CDR3 loop: CSSSLEPIEKLFF. The CDR3 coding sequence is TGTTCCAGCAGCCTCGAGCCGATAGAAAAACTGTTTTTT. The whole variable domain, filled in from reference TRBV7-9 and TRBJ1-4, reads DTGVSQNPRHKITKRGQNVTFRCDPISEHNRLYWYRQTLGQGPEFLTYFQNEAQLEKSRLLSDRFSAERPKGSFSTLEIQRTEQGDSAMYLCSSSLEPIEKLFFGSGTQLSVL.

About this clone: One end of the junction fails to match germline, which may point to a read error. The V and J genes are TRBV28 and TRBJ2-7, with 8 bases matching TRBD1. The CDR3 loop spans 16 amino acids. Germline CDR1 reads MDHEN; CDR2 reads SYDVKM. CDR3 sequence reads: CASSASGTGSSYGQYF. DNA for the CDR3: TGTGCCAGCAGTGCCTCCGGGACAGGAAGCTCCTACGGGCAGTACTTC.